The next 28 T cell receptor beta chains were all read from a single sample in a study of somatic mutations in cytotoxic T cells in rheumatoid arthritis listed by TCRdb under 2017. The library was made by the immunoSEQ multiplex PCR assay. Held by TCRdb, this immuneACCESS table contains in-frame sequences only and omits some clones. Under half of the omission traces to an unresolved V gene where checked; the cause of the rest is unknown. The table for this sample lists about 18,000 clones; more than 80% of them were counted only once. Over 13% of the sample is in the top ten clones. The specimen sequenced was CD8+ T cells sorted from blood. Every receptor here comes from an adult with rheumatoid arthritis.

This sequence joins TRBV6-4 and TRBJ2-5; 10 nucleotides line up with TRBD2. Trimming cost V 4 bases and J 9 bases; bases outside gene matches: 14. CDR1 and CDR2 (germline): MRHNA, SNTAGT. This CDR3 has 16 residues. The DNA of the CDR3 is TGTGCCAGCAGTGCGCCTCTAGCGGGAGCGCTGATGGCCCAGTACTTC. It yields the protein CASSAPLAGALMAQYF.

The V call is TRBV6-5, the J call TRBJ2-7; D gene uncertain. Germline V gives CDR1 MNHEY, CDR2 SVGAGI. This CDR3 has 12 residues. V was cut by 6 bases and J by 3 bases, with 9 bases left in between. The CDR3 spells CASSLKGYEQYF. The CDR3 DNA is TGTGCCAGCAGCCTGAAGGGCTACGAGCAGTACTTC.

The chain links TRBV7-2 to TRBJ2-7; TRBD1 aligns across 7 bases. The germline V gene encodes CDR1 SGHTA and CDR2 FQGNSA. This CDR3 comprises 14 residues. The trim removed 5 bases at V and 5 bases at J, leaving 9 bases unmatched. The CDR3 coding sequence is TGTGCCAGCAGCGCGACAGGGCCACCGCACGAGCAGTACTTC. Translation gives CASSATGPPHEQYF.

V and J are TRBV28 and TRBJ1-3; 10 bases line up with TRBD1. The length of the CDR3 is 16 residues. V lost 2 bases and J lost 2; bases outside the gene matches: 3. Germline V gene data show CDR1 as MDHEN and CDR2 as SYDVKM. The CDR3 sequence: CASSLRGQGTGNTIYF. The DNA of the CDR3 is TGTGCCAGCAGTTTACGGGGACAGGGGACTGGAAACACCATATATTTT. Full variable domain (missing parts from reference TRBV28 and TRBJ1-3): DVKVTQSSRYLVKRTGEKVFLECVQDMDHENMFWYRQDPGLGLRLIYFSYDVKMKEKGDIPEGYSVSREKKERFSLILESASTNQTSMYLCASSLRGQGTGNTIYFGEGSWLTVV.

J is TRBJ2-7 and V is TRBV11-2, with a weak D call TRBD1 (6 bases). Trimming took off 0 bases at V and 0 bases at J, with 9 bases between the two ends. The germline V gene encodes CDR1 SGHAT and CDR2 FQNNGV. CDR3 length: 15 amino acids. CDR3 coding DNA: TGTGCCAGCAGCTTAGACCAGGGGTCCTCCTACGAGCAGTACTTC. As protein: CASSLDQGSSYEQYF. The complete variable domain, with remaining parts taken from reference TRBV11-2 and TRBJ2-7, reads EAGVAQSPRYKIIEKRQSVAFWCNPISGHATLYWYQQILGQGPKLLIQFQNNGVVDDSQLPKDRFSAERLKGVDSTLKIQPAKLEDSAVYLCASSLDQGSSYEQYFGPGTRLTVT.

The rearrangement joins TRBV7-9 to TRBJ1-1; possible D gene TRBD1, 5 bases. Trimming shortened V by 5 bases and J by 7 bases, and 11 bases separated the two germline ends. The CDR3 contains 12 residues. CDR1 SEHNR and CDR2 FQNEAQ come from the germline V gene (reference sequence). The CDR3: CASSAGTYEAFF. CDR3 coding DNA: TGTGCCAGCAGCGCCGGGACTTATGAAGCTTTCTTT.

This clone came up once. The gene calls are TRBV5-1 and TRBJ2-1; maybe TRBD1 (6 bases). V was clipped by 3 bases and J by 4 bases, with 11 bases between them. Germline values: CDR1 SGHRS, CDR2 YFSETQ. The length of the CDR3 is 14 residues. Written as DNA, the CDR3 is TGCGCCAGCAGCTCGATCAGGGGATACAATGAGCAGTTCTTC. As protein: CASSSIRGYNEQFF.

The chain employs TRBV9 and TRBJ1-2, with D uncertain. Trimming stripped 0 bases from V and 4 bases from J, with 7 bases between. CDR3 length equals 13 residues. The germline gives CDR1 SGDLS, CDR2 YYNGEE. The CDR3: CASSVEGSYGYTF. The CDR3 region has the DNA TGTGCCAGCAGCGTAGAAGGGAGCTATGGCTACACCTTC.

This chain uses TRBV15 with TRBJ2-2; D is ambiguous. The germline CDR1 and CDR2 sequences are LNHNV and YYDKDF (reference sequence). The CDR3 spans 14 residues. V was shortened by 3 bases and J by 5 bases, with 10 bases between the two germline ends. The CDR3, as DNA: TGTGCCACCAGCAGCAACAGTGGGACCGGGGAGCTGTTTTTT. This gives the protein CATSSNSGTGELFF.

The chain joins TRBV19 to TRBJ2-7; D may be TRBD1 (5 bases). Germline V lookup: CDR1 LNHDA, CDR2 SQIVND (reference sequence). Trimming cost V 3 bases and J 5 bases, with 14 bases left between them. The CDR3 sequence is 14 residues long. CDR3 residues: CASSMGQGFHEQYF. DNA for the CDR3: TGTGCCAGTAGTATGGGCCAGGGTTTCCACGAGCAGTACTTC.

V and J are TRBV2 and TRBJ2-5, with a weak D call TRBD2 (7 bases). This CDR3 is 16 amino acids long. Germline values: CDR1 SNHLY, CDR2 FYNNEI. The V and J ends lost 3 bases and 1 base respectively, with 15 bases between them. DNA of the CDR3: TGTGCCAGCAGTGACCTGGGAGGGGGGCTCCAAGAGACCCAGTACTTC. Amino acids: CASSDLGGGLQETQYF.

V and J are TRBV7-3 and TRBJ1-2, with TRBD1 matching 8 bases. The trim removed 4 bases at V and 4 bases at J, leaving 5 bases unmatched. CDR1 and CDR2 (germline): SGHTA, FQGTGA. The CDR3 has 14 amino acids. CDR3 nucleotides: TGTGCCAGCAGCTCGACAGGGGTTGGCTATGGCTACACCTTC. Its translation: CASSSTGVGYGYTF.

V usage is TRBV6-6 and J usage is TRBJ1-5; no firm D call. V dropped 0 bases and J dropped 4 bases, with 10 bases sitting between them. CDR1 and CDR2 from the germline V gene are MNHNY and SVGAGI (reference sequence). The CDR3 has 15 residues. The CDR3 is CASSYSVDINQPQHF. The CDR3 DNA follows: TGTGCCAGCAGTTACTCGGTCGACATTAATCAGCCCCAGCATTTT.

V and J are TRBV2 and TRBJ2-1; 14 bases are shared with TRBD2. The germline V gene encodes CDR1 SNHLY and CDR2 FYNNEI. The CDR3 length is 14 residues. The V and J ends lost 9 bases and 6 bases, in that order; junction bases with no gene match: 4. CDR3: CAREGLAGANEQFF. CDR3 DNA sequence: TGTGCCAGGGAGGGACTAGCGGGAGCCAATGAGCAGTTCTTC.

V and J are TRBV9 and TRBJ2-7, with 8 positions matching TRBD1. J was trimmed by 0 bases and V by 0 bases; bases with no gene match: 5. Germline V CDR1 and CDR2: SGDLS, YYNGEE. The CDR3 runs 16 residues. The CDR3 protein is CASSVERTGSSYEQYF. The CDR3 nucleotides are TGTGCCAGCAGCGTAGAGCGGACAGGGAGCTCCTACGAGCAGTACTTC.

The chain couples TRBV7-8 to TRBJ1-5; D possibly corresponds to TRBD1 (6 bases). CDR3 size: 16 residues. Deletions cut 1 base from V and 3 bases from J, with 13 bases between. Germline V gene lookup returns CDR1 SGHVS and CDR2 FQNEAQ. The CDR3 region has the DNA TGTGCCAGCAGCTTAGAGGGGGGGTTCCCCAATCAGCCCCAGCATTTT. Amino acids: CASSLEGGFPNQPQHF.

The rearrangement joins TRBV10-3 to TRBJ2-3, with TRBD1 identical over 10 bases. After removal of 3 bases from V and 3 bases from J, the junction contained 6 bases not matched to a gene. CDR3 length: 16 amino acids. Per the germline V gene, CDR1 is ENHRY and CDR2 is SYGVKD. The CDR3, as DNA: TGTGCCATCAGTGAACCTGACAGGGGGCAGACAGATACGCAGTATTTT. Its protein is CAISEPDRGQTDTQYF.

V usage is TRBV9 and J usage is TRBJ2-6, with unresolved D. V lost 2 bases and J lost 0, with 15 bases in between. The CDR3 runs to 18 residues. Germline-derived CDR1 and CDR2 are SGDLS and YYNGEE. CDR3 nucleotide sequence: TGTGCCAGCAGCGTTAAAGATATAAAAGCCTCTGGGGCCAACGTCCTGACTTTC. Amino acids: CASSVKDIKASGANVLTF.

The J gene is TRBJ2-1, the V gene TRBV5-6; 8 bases are a match to TRBD2. The J segment lost 6 bases and the V segment lost 4 bases, leaving 12 bases of the junction unmatched. The germline V gene has CDR1 SGHDT and CDR2 YYEEEE. The CDR3 contains 16 residues. DNA for the CDR3: TGTGCCAGCAGCACCCGGGTAGCGGGACCCCCCAATGAGCAGTTCTTC. Its protein is CASSTRVAGPPNEQFF.

The V call is TRBV9, the J call TRBJ1-3; 7 bases match TRBD1. This CDR3 region has 16 residues. Trimming cost V 4 bases and J 4 bases; bases outside gene matches: 11. CDR1 and CDR2 from the germline V gene are SGDLS and YYNGEE. The CDR3 loop is CASSFSRRGEGNTIYF. For the CDR3, the DNA is TGTGCCAGCAGCTTTAGCCGCAGGGGGGAAGGAAACACCATATATTTT.

V gene TRBV2 combines with J gene TRBJ2-7, with 7 bases that match TRBD2. V lost 6 bases to trimming and J lost 5 bases; unmatched junction nucleotides: 7. The CDR3 has 13 residues. Germline CDR1 SNHLY, CDR2 FYNNEI. The CDR3 bases are TGTGCCAGCAGCCCCGGACTAGGGGACGAGCAGTACTTC. This translates into CASSPGLGDEQYF.

The rearrangement uses TRBV7-3 and TRBJ2-1, with D possibly being TRBD2 (6 bases). Between the trimmed V and J ends, which lost 2 bases and 7 bases, there was a span of 9 bases. Germline-derived CDR1 and CDR2 are SGHTA and FQGTGA. The CDR3 sequence is 13 residues long. This chain's CDR3 is CASSLVGGNEQFF. The CDR3 DNA is TGTGCCAGCAGCTTAGTTGGGGGGAATGAGCAGTTCTTC. Based on the CDR3 plus reference TRBV7-3 and TRBJ2-1, the full variable domain is GAGVSQTPSNKVTEKGKYVELRCDPISGHTALYWYRQSLGQGPEFLIYFQGTGAADDSGLPNDRFFAVRPEGSVSTLKIQRTERGDSAVYLCASSLVGGNEQFFGPGTRLTVL.

CDR3: CASSPEGQGYEQYF. The CDR3 coding sequence is TGTGCCAGCTCACCAGAGGGACAGGGCTACGAGCAGTACTTC. The rearrangement joins TRBV18 to TRBJ2-7, with TRBD1 matching 9 bases. CDR1 and CDR2 from the germline V gene are KGHSH and LQKENI. The CDR3 is made up of 14 amino acids. V trimming: 2 bases; J trimming: 3 bases; junction bases outside the gene matches: 2.

This clone came up a few times. The chain has TRBV9 and TRBJ2-1; weak D call: TRBD1 (5 bases). The V end lost 0 bases, the J end lost 3 bases, and 10 bases lay between the germline ends. The CDR3 spans 15 residues. The germline gives CDR1 SGDLS, CDR2 YYNGEE. CDR3: CASSVGQGIYNEQFF. CDR3 in DNA: TGTGCCAGCAGCGTAGGTCAGGGAATCTACAATGAGCAGTTCTTC.

Concerning this clone itself: The junction differs from germline at one of its ends, possibly a read error. The chain employs TRBV7-7 and TRBJ2-5, with 10 nucleotides matching TRBD1. CDR3 length: 15 residues. Germline lookup yields CDR1 SSHAT and CDR2 FNYEAQ (reference sequence). CDR3: CASSLGQGDQETQYF. The CDR3, as DNA: TGTGCTAGCAGCTTAGGACAGGGGGACCAAGAGACCCAGTACTTC. The variable domain in full, with the rest retrieved from reference TRBV7-7 and TRBJ2-5, is GAGVSQSPRYKVTKRGQDVTLRCDPISSHATLYWYQQALGQGPEFLTYFNYEAQPDKSGLPSDRFSAERPEGSISTLTIQRTEQRDSAMYRCASSLGQGDQETQYFGPGTRLLVL.

V usage is TRBV12-1 and J usage is TRBJ1-5; no check of the table's D call, TRBD1, against the DNA was made. TRBV12-1 is reported as a pseudogene. This CDR3 has 18 residues. CDR3 bases: TGTGCCAGCAGCTTGGAAAACTCAGGGGGTCGGGTCAATCAGCCCCAGCATTTT. It specifies CASSLENSGGRVNQPQHF.

The J gene is TRBJ2-3, the V gene TRBV5-1; TRBD2 aligns across 9 bases. CDR3 length: 18 amino acids. Germline CDR1 is SGHRS and CDR2 is YFSETQ. V lost 1 base and J lost 5; bases outside the gene matches: 14. CDR3 in DNA: TGCGCCAGCAGCTTGATGTATAGCGGGAGCCTCGGGGAAGATACGCAGTATTTT. It yields the protein CASSLMYSGSLGEDTQYF.

As regards this clone: One end of the junction varies from germline; a read error may be responsible. This chain joins TRBV6-5 and TRBJ1-4, with D uncertain. Germline CDR1 is MNHEY and CDR2 is SVGAGI. This CDR3 region has 15 residues. CDR3 sequence: CVSSYLAENNEKLFF. In nucleotides, the CDR3 is TGTGTCAGCAGTTACTTGGCCGAGAATAATGAAAAACTGTTTTTT.